These 9 T cell receptor beta chains were sequenced from one sample in a study of T cell responses to AZD1222 COVID-19 vaccine (dated by TCRdb to about 2021). The intended sense of this specimen's time point label: baseline before first vaccination. To prepare the library, the immunoSEQ multiplex PCR assay was applied. TCRdb obtained this table from immuneACCESS and retained in-frame rearrangements with V and J assigned. These tables miss some clones; where compared with another copy, unresolved V genes account for less than half of the shortfall, and the remainder is unexplained. This sample comprises 90,000 to 95,000 clones, about 88% of them detected only once. The top ten constitute 15% to 20% of the sample. Source: peripheral blood, taken on day 0 of AZD1222 vaccination. These receptors came from an adult in good health.

Written as DNA, the CDR3 is TGCACCAGCAGCCAAGTAGCGGCCAGGGGAGGGTGGGATAGCAATCAGCCCCAGCATTTT. Encoded protein: CTSSQVAARGGWDSNQPQHF. The chain combines TRBV1 with TRBJ1-5. TRBV1 is tagged as a pseudogene. This CDR3 region has 20 residues.

V usage is TRBV6-5 and J usage is TRBJ2-1, with D possibly TRBD2 on 6 matching bases. This CDR3 region has 14 residues. Trimming removed 8 bases from V and 4 bases from J, with 15 bases in between. CDR1 is MNHEY and CDR2 is SVGAGI in the germline V gene. The CDR3 region is CASETRQLYNEQFF. CDR3 bases: TGTGCCAGCGAGACTAGACAGCTATACAATGAGCAGTTCTTC.

V and J are TRBV2 and TRBJ1-5; possible D gene TRBD1, 5 bases. Deletions cut 6 bases from V and 5 bases from J, with 20 bases between. Germline-derived CDR1 and CDR2 are SNHLY and FYNNEI. This CDR3 contains 16 residues. CDR3 in DNA: TGTGCCAGCAGCCTTCGGGGGACGGACCTTTATCAGCCCCAGCATTTT. This encodes CASSLRGTDLYQPQHF.

The V gene is TRBV5-4, the J gene TRBJ1-2; 7 nucleotides agree with TRBD1. With V trimmed by 4 bases and J by 12 bases, 6 bases remained unmatched. The CDR3 is 11 residues long. Germline V CDR1 and CDR2: SGHNT, YYREEE (reference sequence). The CDR3 loop reads CASSKGASHTF. CDR3 coding DNA: TGTGCCAGCAGCAAGGGGGCCTCTCACACCTTC.

The chain carries TRBV7-2 and TRBJ1-6; D uncertain. CDR1 is SGHTA and CDR2 is FQGNSA in the germline V gene. The CDR3 length is 16 residues. V was shortened by 2 bases and J by 6 bases, with 14 bases between the two germline ends. The chain's CDR3 is CASSLQSRQPNSPLHF. The CDR3 DNA reads as TGTGCCAGCAGCTTACAATCTCGGCAGCCTAATTCACCCCTCCACTTT.

A single count supports this clone. The chain has TRBV5-4 and TRBJ1-2, with a possible D match to TRBD1 (6 bases). V was cut by 4 bases and J by 3 bases, with 13 bases left in between. CDR1 and CDR2 (germline): SGHNT, YYREEE (reference sequence). The CDR3 covers 14 residues. CDR3 sequence (DNA): TGTGCCAGCAGCCTATCGGACAGATACTATGGCTACACCTTC. Residues: CASSLSDRYYGYTF.

This rearrangement joins TRBV6-5 to TRBJ2-5; maybe TRBD1 (6 bases). The ends were cut back, 0 bases at V and 2 bases at J, with 10 bases in the middle. Germline V gene sequence: CDR1 MNHEY, CDR2 SVGAGI. The CDR3 is 15 amino acids. CDR3 in amino acids: CASSYSRTVQETQYF. CDR3 DNA: TGTGCCAGCAGTTACTCGAGGACAGTACAAGAGACCCAGTACTTC.

The CDR3, as DNA: TGTGCCAGCAGCGCCGGGACAGACTTTAACTATGGCTACACCTTC. Its protein product is CASSAGTDFNYGYTF. The V and J genes are TRBV28 and TRBJ1-2; 7 bases align to TRBD1. After removal of 6 bases from V and 1 base from J, the junction contained 8 bases not matched to a gene. Looked up from germline, CDR1 is MDHEN and CDR2 is SYDVKM. The CDR3 spans 15 residues.

The chain has TRBV7-2 and TRBJ2-3; 9 bases are shared with TRBD2. The CDR3 runs to 15 residues. The V gene end was trimmed by 3 bases and the J gene end by 5 bases; junction bases not matched to a gene: 6. CDR1 and CDR2 from the germline V gene are SGHTA and FQGNSA. The CDR3 DNA follows: TGTGCCAGCAGCTTCTCTAGCGGGGTACGAGATACGCAGTATTTT. Amino acids: CASSFSSGVRDTQYF.